These T cell receptor beta chains were read from a single sample in a study of blood T cells in healthy people across ages. MiXCR, applied by TCRdb to the 5' RACE reads, yields one record per CDR3 protein. The data contain under 2,000,000 distinct CDR3 sequences, around half of them singletons. Material: blood. These receptors were collected from a middle-aged woman in good health. Each CDR3 is given with its conserved first and last residue. Fields, in order: clone size, V gene, J gene, D gene, CDR3 protein, CDR3 DNA. D genes are given only for firm matches. Where a row states a size, it is once, few, many or the class of an expanded clone; other rows omit it.

>few|TRBV7-2|TRBJ2-1|.
CASREAGGDNEQFF
TGTGCCAGCAGGGAGGCGGGCGGAGACAATGAGCAGTTCTTC
>.|TRBV21-1|TRBJ2-6|.
CASSKQGKLGSGANVLTF
TGTGCCAGCAGCAAACAGGGGAAATTAGGCTCTGGGGCCAACGTCCTGACTTTC
>.|TRBV20-1|TRBJ2-5|.
CSSGQSEAQYF
TGCAGTAGCGGACAGTCAGAGGCCCAGTACTTC
>few|TRBV5-5|TRBJ1-1|.
CASSLRDTEAFF
TGTGCCAGCAGCTTGAGGGACACTGAAGCTTTCTTT
>.|TRBV6-1|TRBJ1-2|.
CASNTGFHGYTF
TGTGCCAGCAACACAGGGTTTCATGGCTACACCTTC
>.|TRBV2|TRBJ2-1|.
CASNKELVWPNEQFF
TGTGCCAGCAATAAAGAACTTGTTTGGCCAAATGAGCAGTTCTTC
>.|TRBV7-8|TRBJ2-4|.
CASSHLGKNIQYF
TGTGCCAGCAGCCACCTCGGCAAAAACATTCAGTACTTC
>.|TRBV19|TRBJ2-7|TRBD1
CASKAGQGYSGEQYF
TGTGCCAGTAAGGCGGGACAGGGATACTCGGGCGAGCAGTACTTC
>.|TRBV6-2/TRBV6-3|TRBJ2-5|TRBD2
CASRRGLAGTQETQYF
TGTGCCAGCAGAAGAGGACTAGCGGGGACCCAAGAGACCCAGTACTTC
>.|TRBV20-1|TRBJ2-4|TRBD1
CSARNRGLARNIQYF
TGCAGTGCTAGAAACAGGGGCTTAGCCAGAAACATTCAGTACTTC
>few|TRBV7-2|TRBJ2-5|.
CASSEVAAQETQYF
TGCGCCAGCAGCGAGGTAGCAGCCCAAGAGACCCAGTACTTC